Each of the 7 T cell receptor beta chains below was sequenced from the same sample in a study of post-analysis software for immune sequencing data (dated by TCRdb to between 2014 and 2017). Study-wide findings and limitations: Patients showed significantly higher frequencies than controls for a handful of TRBV segments, among them TRBV5-6, TRBV5-1 and TRBV20-1.

These receptors' antigens are unknown. Libraries were prepared through PCR. Sequencing took place on an Illumina HiSeq 2500. Unique molecular identifiers were incorporated into TCR beta cDNA libraries to reduce PCR and sequencing biases. The public reads were reprocessed in TCRdb via fastp at Q25 and MiXCR, keeping in-frame beta chains. Identical CDR3 proteins give one entry, which carries the most common genes and DNA. The sample table records around 400,000 distinct CDR3 sequences; roughly 35% of these occur just once. Around 15% of the sample goes to the ten largest clones. Sequencing was performed on blood. The receptors come from a girl aged 10-17 years with multiple sclerosis.

The chain uses TRBV29-1 and TRBJ1-1; D ambiguous. V lost 3 bases to trimming and J lost 1 base, with 12 bases between them. Per germline, CDR1 SQVTM and CDR2 ANQGSEA. This CDR3 spans 14 amino acids. The CDR3 is CSVESPIGNTEAFF. For the CDR3, the DNA is TGCAGCGTTGAGTCTCCCATAGGGAACACTGAAGCTTTCTTT.

The rearrangement joins TRBV28 to TRBJ1-4; 7 bases align to TRBD1. Germline V lookup: CDR1 MDHEN, CDR2 SYDVKM. There are 15 residues in the CDR3. V was clipped by 6 bases and J by 4 bases; unmatched bases: 8. The CDR3 spells CASRRGTDLNEKLFF. In DNA form, the CDR3 reads TGTGCCAGCAGGCGCGGGACAGACCTTAATGAAAAACTGTTTTTT. Filled out from reference TRBV28 and TRBJ1-4, the complete variable domain reads DVKVTQSSRYLVKRTGEKVFLECVQDMDHENMFWYRQDPGLGLRLIYFSYDVKMKEKGDIPEGYSVSREKKERFSLILESASTNQTSMYLCASRRGTDLNEKLFFGSGTQLSVL.

This clonotype was seen a few times. This chain connects TRBV4-1 to TRBJ1-1; 7 positions match TRBD1. The V and J ends lost 4 bases and 4 bases, in that order; junction bases with no gene match: 6. Germline V gene data show CDR1 as MGHRA and CDR2 as YSYEKL. The CDR3 consists of 14 residues. This CDR3 is CASSRGQAGTEAFF. CDR3 coding DNA: TGCGCCAGCAGCCGCGGACAGGCCGGCACTGAAGCTTTCTTT.

The rearrangement joins TRBV12-3 or TRBV12-4 to TRBJ1-2, with TRBD1 as a possible D gene (5 bases). V lost 3 bases, J lost 10 bases, and 12 bases lay in between. The CDR3 length is 12 residues. The CDR3 is CASSLGQVLYTF. In DNA, the CDR3 is TGTGCCAGCAGTTTGGGGCAGGTCCTCTACACCTTC.

The chain links TRBV29-1 to TRBJ2-1, with D maybe TRBD1 (5 bases). The CDR3 has 17 residues. The V gene's germline CDR1 is SQVTM and CDR2 ANQGSEA. Trimming took off 2 bases at V and 8 bases at J, with 25 bases between the two ends. The CDR3 region has the DNA TGCAGCGTTGAACCTACCGAAGGACACCCCAGCTTCTATGAGCAGTTCTTC. Translation gives CSVEPTEGHPSFYEQFF.

This chain connects TRBV24-1 to TRBJ2-7, with D uncertain. Trimming left V 5 bases short and J 6 bases short, with 10 bases between. The CDR3 consists of 12 residues. CDR1 is KGHDR and CDR2 is SFDVKD in the germline V gene. The CDR3 DNA reads TGTGCCACCAGTGGGGTACACGGCGAGCAGTACTTC. Translating it yields CATSGVHGEQYF.

The chain has TRBV12-3 or TRBV12-4 and TRBJ2-5; D gene unclear. Trimming left V 3 bases short and J 5 bases short, with 10 bases between. CDR3 size: 13 residues. Written as DNA, the CDR3 is TGTGCCAGCAGTTTTGGGGATGTGGAGACCCAGTACTTC. As protein: CASSFGDVETQYF.